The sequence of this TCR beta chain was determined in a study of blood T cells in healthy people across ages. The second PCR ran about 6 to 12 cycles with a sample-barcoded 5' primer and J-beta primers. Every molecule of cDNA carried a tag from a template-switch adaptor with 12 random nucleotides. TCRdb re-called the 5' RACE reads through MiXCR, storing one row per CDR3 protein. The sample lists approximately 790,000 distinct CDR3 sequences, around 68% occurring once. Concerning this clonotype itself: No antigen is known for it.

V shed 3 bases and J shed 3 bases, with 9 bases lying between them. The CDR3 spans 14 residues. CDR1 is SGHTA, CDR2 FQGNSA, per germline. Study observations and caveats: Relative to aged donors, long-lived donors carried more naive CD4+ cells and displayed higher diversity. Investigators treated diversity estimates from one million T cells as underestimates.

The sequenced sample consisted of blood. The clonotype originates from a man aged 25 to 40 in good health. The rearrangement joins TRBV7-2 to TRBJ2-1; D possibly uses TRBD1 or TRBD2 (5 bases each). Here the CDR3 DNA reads TGTGCCAGCAGCTTCCGGGACGGCTACAATGAGCAGTTCTTC. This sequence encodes CASSFRDGYNEQFF.